This T cell receptor beta chain was documented in a study of T cells in Graves' hyperthyroidism and ophthalmopathy. From RNA transcripts, TCR beta CDR3 regions were amplified. The HTBI primer set was used in a first-round RT-PCR of the TCR CDR3. MiXCR was run by TCRdb on the multiplex PCR reads, yielding one entry per CDR3 protein. The repertoire holds fewer than 850,000 distinct CDR3 sequences, with about 18% as singletons. Those with hyperthyroidism were 18 to 65 years old, newly diagnosed, and ill for under 2 months. Study observations and caveats: Blood also contained most expanded thyroid clonotypes above 0.001. Progression to ophthalmopathy was predicted a median of 6.5 months early.

The ends were cut back, 6 bases at V and 4 bases at J, with 12 bases in the middle. Germline CDR1 MNHEY, CDR2 SMNVEV (reference sequence). The CDR3 loop spans 13 amino acids. Turning to this clonotype: Its specificity is not known.

The specimen was blood. The chain joins TRBV27 to TRBJ1-2; TRBD1 might be the D (5 bases). The clonotype originates from a man between 45 and 60 years old with Graves' hyperthyroidism. DNA for the CDR3: TGTGCCAGCAGACGGGACGTATTCTATGGCTACACCTTC. Translation: CASRRDVFYGYTF.